This T cell receptor (beta chain) was recorded in a study of T cells in Graves' hyperthyroidism and ophthalmopathy. Study-wide points: Researchers report that a 13 V-J model separated ophthalmopathy from stable hyperthyroidism.

This clonotype showed up many times. Its antigen is currently unknown. A lack of ophthalmopathy progression within 18 months defined stable Graves' hyperthyroidism. Newly diagnosed patients aged 18 to 65 had hyperthyroidism of under 2 months' duration. V lost 4 bases, J lost 10 bases, and 11 bases stayed unmatched. Germline CDR1 reads SGHRS; CDR2 reads YFSETQ. This CDR3 is 15 amino acids long. Using RNA transcripts as the source, TCR beta CDR3 regions were amplified. In the first-round RT-PCR of the TCR CDR3, the HTBI primer set was used. TCRdb redid the calling of the multiplex PCR reads with MiXCR, one entry per CDR3 protein. The sample records under 400,000 distinct CDR3 sequences, approximately 15% being singletons.

Sequencing was done on a sample of blood. The chain joins TRBV5-1 to TRBJ2-1; the match to TRBD2 covers 10 bases. The TCR comes from a man aged 25-45 years with Graves' hyperthyroidism. CDR3 amino acids: CASSQGASGSEEQFF. CDR3 coding DNA: TGCGCCAGCAGCCAGGGCGCTAGCGGGAGCGAAGAGCAGTTCTTC.